The 24 T cell receptor beta chains presented below share a single source sample, sequenced in a study of T-cell memory formation after mild COVID-19. Each CDR3 protein gets one entry after TCRdb re-called the 5' RACE reads with MiXCR. Of about 410,000 distinct CDR3 sequences detected, 23% appear once; the ten largest clones hold approximately 14%. Sample: PBMCs or a T cell subset sorted from them (not recorded which). The receptor source for this set is an adult woman who had mild COVID-19 (a few samples of this study predate the infection). Cell type and time point are not known.

This clonotype was counted a few times. The V gene is TRBV7-6, the J gene TRBJ2-7, with D perhaps TRBD2 (5 bases). Trimming left V 4 bases short and J 6 bases short, with 22 bases between. CDR1 is SGHVS and CDR2 is FNYEAQ in the germline V gene. The CDR3 has 16 amino acids. This CDR3 is CASSSSALANPGEQYF. The CDR3 nucleotides read TGTGCCAGCAGCTCCTCGGCCCTAGCAAACCCAGGCGAGCAGTACTTC.

The V gene is TRBV5-6, the J gene TRBJ1-2; D call uncertain. This CDR3 has 15 residues. Trimming took 0 bases from V and 4 from J, leaving 13 bases between them. The germline CDR1 and CDR2 sequences are SGHDT and YYEEEE. CDR3 sequence reads: CASSLVGGLIYGYTF. CDR3 coding DNA: TGTGCCAGCAGCTTGGTAGGTGGCCTGATCTATGGCTACACCTTC.

The chain uses TRBV5-1 and TRBJ1-1; D gene ambiguous. V was shortened by 5 bases and J by 1 base, with 18 bases between the two germline ends. The CDR3 sequence is 16 residues long. CDR1 SGHRS and CDR2 YFSETQ come from the germline V gene. CDR3 in DNA: TGCGCCAGCAGAGTTTCCGGGTCAAGGGAGAACACTGAAGCTTTCTTT. The encoded protein is CASRVSGSRENTEAFF.

The chain is built from TRBV25-1 and TRBJ2-3; weak D call: TRBD2 (6 bases). V gave up 4 bases and J gave up 1 base, with 18 bases separating them. The germline CDR1 and CDR2 sequences are MGHDK and SYGVNS. CDR3 length: 17 residues. CDR3: CASSVRRENSRTDTQYF. In DNA, the CDR3 is TGTGCCAGCAGTGTCAGGAGGGAGAACTCTCGCACAGATACGCAGTATTTT.

The J gene is TRBJ2-5, the V gene TRBV6-5; tentatively, D is TRBD2 (6 bases). This CDR3 has 12 residues. With 9 bases removed from V and 5 bases from J, the gap between germline ends came to 13 bases. Germline V CDR1 and CDR2: MNHEY, SVGAGI. The CDR3 sequence: CASGRGKETQYF. CDR3 nucleotides: TGTGCCAGTGGACGCGGGAAGGAGACCCAGTACTTC.

V gene TRBV30 combines with J gene TRBJ1-1; tentatively, D is TRBD1 (5 bases). CDR3 length equals 12 residues. CDR1 is GTSNPN and CDR2 is SVGIG in the germline V gene (reference sequence). V gave up 2 bases and J gave up 5 bases, with 9 bases separating them. CDR3 amino acids: CAWSPGGTEAFF. The CDR3 bases are TGTGCCTGGAGTCCCGGGGGGACTGAAGCTTTCTTT.

V and J are TRBV5-1 and TRBJ2-2; 9 nucleotides align to TRBD2. Germline loops: CDR1 SGHRS, CDR2 YFSETQ. The CDR3 spans 20 residues. V was pared by 0 bases and J by 2 bases, with 14 bases of the junction left unmatched. The CDR3 region has the DNA TGCGCCAGCAGCTTGGACCCTCGGGGTAGCGGGGGCCCTAACACCGGGGAGCTGTTTTTT. Encoded protein: CASSLDPRGSGGPNTGELFF.

The chain recombines TRBV2 with TRBJ1-1, with D tentatively TRBD1 (5 bases). Trimming left V 4 bases short and J 3 bases short, with 15 bases between. CDR1 is SNHLY, CDR2 FYNNEI, per germline. The CDR3 contains 15 residues. CDR3 sequence reads: CASSGGTGIYTEAFF. CDR3 coding DNA: TGTGCCAGCAGTGGGGGGACCGGGATCTACACTGAAGCTTTCTTT. The variable domain in full, completed from reference TRBV2 and TRBJ1-1, reads EPEVTQTPSHQVTQMGQEVILRCVPISNHLYFYWYRQILGQKVEFLVSFYNNEISEKSEIFDDQFSVERPDGSNFTLKIRSTKLEDSAMYFCASSGGTGIYTEAFFGQGTRLTVV.

This clonotype was found a few times. This chain connects TRBV11-2 to TRBJ2-6; D possibly corresponds to TRBD2 (5 bases). Germline lookup yields CDR1 SGHAT and CDR2 FQNNGV. The CDR3 extends over 16 amino acids. V lost 5 bases, J lost 0 bases, and 11 bases lay in between. This CDR3 reads CASSPRRDSGANVLTF. In DNA form, the CDR3 reads TGTGCCAGCAGCCCCCGACGGGACTCTGGGGCCAACGTCCTGACTTTC. The full variable domain, its missing parts supplied by reference TRBV11-2 and TRBJ2-6, is EAGVAQSPRYKIIEKRQSVAFWCNPISGHATLYWYQQILGQGPKLLIQFQNNGVVDDSQLPKDRFSAERLKGVDSTLKIQPAKLEDSAVYLCASSPRRDSGANVLTFGAGSRLTVL.

This clonotype was observed a few times. This chain joins TRBV7-9 and TRBJ2-3; D not resolved. The CDR3 length is 17 residues. Per germline, CDR1 SEHNR and CDR2 FQNEAQ (reference sequence). Trimming pared 2 bases from V and 1 base from J, leaving 16 bases between. Written as DNA, the CDR3 is TGTGCCAGCAGCTTAAGTCCGCGGCCCCGGGGCACAGATACGCAGTATTTT. Its protein is CASSLSPRPRGTDTQYF.

This rearrangement joins TRBV5-1 to TRBJ2-1; TRBD2 agrees at 11 bases. CDR3 length equals 17 residues. CDR1 and CDR2 from the germline V gene are SGHRS and YFSETQ. The junction had 15 bases not matched to a gene; V was cut back by 0 bases and J by 13 bases. CDR3 protein: CASSLEGLAAPRGKQFF. The CDR3 bases are TGCGCCAGCAGCTTGGAGGGACTAGCGGCCCCGCGAGGGAAACAGTTCTTC. The full variable domain, completed using reference TRBV5-1 and TRBJ2-1, is KAGVTQTPRYLIKTRGQQVTLSCSPISGHRSVSWYQQTPGQGLQFLFEYFSETQRNKGNFPGRFSGRQFSNSRSEMNVSTLELGDSALYLCASSLEGLAAPRGKQFFGPGTRLTVL.

The J gene is TRBJ2-7, the V gene TRBV12-3 or TRBV12-4; weak D call: TRBD2 (6 bases). This CDR3 comprises 14 residues. The V gene lost 7 bases and the J gene lost 0 bases, with 13 bases spanning the gap. Here the CDR3 DNA reads TGTGCCAGCAAAGGGGCCGGGAGCTCCTACGAGCAGTACTTC. Its protein is CASKGAGSSYEQYF.

This clonotype was recorded a few times. The V gene is TRBV3-1, the J gene TRBJ2-7; D call uncertain. Germline V CDR1 and CDR2: LGHDT, YNNKEL (reference sequence). The CDR3 contains 11 residues. V dropped 8 bases and J dropped 6 bases, with 11 bases sitting between them. CDR3 region: CASGEVGEQYF. CDR3 nucleotide sequence: TGTGCCAGCGGAGAAGTAGGCGAGCAGTACTTC.

There are a few counts of this clonotype. The V gene is TRBV7-9, the J gene TRBJ2-2, with a possible D match to TRBD1 (5 bases). This CDR3 has 15 residues. Germline V gives CDR1 SEHNR, CDR2 FQNEAQ (reference sequence). Trimming took off 0 bases at V and 4 bases at J, with 9 bases between the two ends. CDR3 nucleotide sequence: TGTGCCAGCAGCTTAGCCCAGGGATCCACCGGGGAGCTGTTTTTT. It yields the protein CASSLAQGSTGELFF.

The sample holds a few counts of this clonotype. The chain couples TRBV4-1 to TRBJ1-1; 8 bases fit TRBD1. The CDR3 consists of 13 residues. Germline V CDR1 and CDR2: MGHRA, YSYEKL. J gave up 4 bases and V 6 bases, and 4 bases lay outside the gene matches. CDR3 DNA: TGCGCCAGCAGACGGACAGGGTTCACTGAAGCTTTCTTT. This encodes CASRRTGFTEAFF.

The J gene is TRBJ1-1, the V gene TRBV7-3; D is uncertain. Germline V gives CDR1 SGHTA, CDR2 FQGTGA. CDR3 length equals 13 residues. The V and J ends lost 0 bases and 5 bases respectively, with 7 bases between them. This CDR3 is CASSLTTRTEAFF. The CDR3 coding sequence is TGTGCCAGCAGCTTAACGACCAGAACTGAAGCTTTCTTT.

CDR3 sequence (DNA): TGTGCCAGCTCACCAGGAGGGACAGGGAACTACGAGCAGTACTTC. This gives the protein CASSPGGTGNYEQYF. The V and J genes are TRBV18 and TRBJ2-7, with 9 bases identical to TRBD1. Unmatched junction bases numbered 5, after V lost 2 bases and J lost 3 bases. Germline assignment: CDR1 KGHSH and CDR2 LQKENI. The CDR3 spans 15 residues.

The rearrangement uses TRBV11-2 and TRBJ2-5; D ambiguous. The CDR3 is 12 amino acids. The V end was cut by 6 bases, the J end by 4 bases, with 9 bases between. Germline loops: CDR1 SGHAT, CDR2 FQNNGV. CDR3 loop: CASSRPGETQYF. Here the CDR3 DNA reads TGTGCCAGCAGTAGGCCAGGAGAGACCCAGTACTTC.

This clonotype was seen a few times. The chain has TRBV30 and TRBJ1-1, with TRBD1 as a possible D gene (5 bases). CDR1 is GTSNPN, CDR2 SVGIG, per germline (reference sequence). Trimming pared 4 bases from V and 5 bases from J, leaving 17 bases between. The CDR3 has 14 residues. The CDR3 DNA sequence: TGTGCCTGGACCGGGACCTTTATAAGTACTGAAGCTTTCTTT. Protein product: CAWTGTFISTEAFF.

Only a few counts were recorded for this clonotype. The CDR3 is CASSLEIGNYGYTF. As DNA, the CDR3 is TGTGCCAGCAGTTTGGAGATCGGTAACTATGGCTACACCTTC. The chain links TRBV12-3 or TRBV12-4 to TRBJ1-2; D gene unclear. The V end was cut by 3 bases, the J end by 1 base, with 9 bases between. CDR3 size: 14 residues.

This chain links TRBV7-9 with TRBJ2-1; 7 nucleotides align to TRBD2. Losses at the gene ends were 8 bases for V and 6 bases for J; bases not matched to a gene: 10. Germline CDR1 SEHNR, CDR2 FQNEAQ (reference sequence). The CDR3 contains 14 residues. The CDR3 sequence is CASYEQAGSNEQFF. The CDR3 region has the DNA TGTGCCAGCTATGAACAAGCGGGATCCAATGAGCAGTTCTTC.

This clonotype has only a few counts. The chain couples TRBV4-2 to TRBJ2-1; 7 nucleotides line up with TRBD2. The ends lost 1 base at V and 7 bases at J; junction bases unmatched: 4. This CDR3 has 14 amino acids. Per the germline V gene, CDR1 is LGHNA and CDR2 is YNFKEQ. The CDR3 sequence: CASSQGTSRNEQFF. The CDR3 region has the DNA TGTGCCAGCAGCCAAGGGACTAGTAGGAATGAGCAGTTCTTC.

This clonotype was picked up a small number of times. The chain has TRBV5-5 and TRBJ2-1; D not certain. Germline CDR1 and CDR2: SGHKS and YYEKEE (reference sequence). The CDR3 runs to 11 residues. Trimming stripped 4 bases from V and 10 bases from J, with 9 bases between. CDR3 sequence: CASSPRTEQFF. CDR3 bases: TGTGCCAGCAGCCCGAGAACCGAGCAGTTCTTC.

The chain carries TRBV7-3 and TRBJ2-1, with D unresolved. The CDR3 is 13 amino acids. Germline loops: CDR1 SGHTA, CDR2 FQGTGA. V was cut by 1 base and J by 9 bases, with 10 bases left in between. CDR3 region: CASSLISGREQFF. In nucleotides, the CDR3 is TGTGCCAGCAGCTTAATTTCGGGTCGTGAGCAGTTCTTC.